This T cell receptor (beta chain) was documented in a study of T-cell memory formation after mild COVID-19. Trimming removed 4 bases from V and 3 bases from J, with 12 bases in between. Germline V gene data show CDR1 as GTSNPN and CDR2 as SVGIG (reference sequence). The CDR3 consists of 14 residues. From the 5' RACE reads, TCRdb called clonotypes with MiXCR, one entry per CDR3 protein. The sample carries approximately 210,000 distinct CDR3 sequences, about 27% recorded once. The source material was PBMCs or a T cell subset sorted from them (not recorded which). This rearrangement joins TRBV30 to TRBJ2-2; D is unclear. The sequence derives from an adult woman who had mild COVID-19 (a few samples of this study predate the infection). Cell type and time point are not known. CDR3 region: CAWNPEMYTGELFF. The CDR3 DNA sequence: TGTGCCTGGAATCCTGAAATGTACACCGGGGAGCTGTTTTTT.